The rows below give T cell receptor beta chains drawn from one sample of a study of shared clonotypes between healthy human individuals. The table came from immunoSEQ multiplex PCR; TCRdb's copy has only in-frame clones and leaves some out. The profile shows 1,100,000 or so clones, roughly 74% of them singletons. Sequencing was carried out using memory CD4+ T cells from PBMCs. Every receptor here comes from a man between 18 and 29 years old in good health. Some clones in this sample may be carry-over from other donors' samples. CDR3s include the opening cysteine and the closing phenylalanine or tryptophan. Each record gives: CDR3 DNA, CDR3 protein, clone size, J gene, D gene, V gene. D genes are given only for firm matches. Where a row states a size, it is once, few, many or the class of an expanded clone; other rows omit it.

DNA: TGCAGCGTCAGGCGCGGGTGGATGAACACTGAGGCTTTCTTT
CDR3: CSVRRGWMNTEAFF
size: once
J: TRBJ1-1
D: NA
V: TRBV29-1

DNA: TGTGCCAGCAGTTGGAGGGGACAGGGGGCGGGCGAGCAGTACTTC
CDR3: CASSWRGQGAGEQYF
size: once
J: TRBJ2-7
D: TRBD1
V: TRBV6-5

DNA: TGTGCCAGCAGCTTAGCGTTGGGCTCCAATCAGCCCCAGCATTTT
CDR3: CASSLALGSNQPQHF
size: NA
J: TRBJ1-5
D: NA
V: TRBV7-8

DNA: TGTGCCAGCAGCTCGCCCCGGACACCCTCTTTTGGCTACACCTTC
CDR3: CASSSPRTPSFGYTF
size: NA
J: TRBJ1-2
D: NA
V: TRBV11-2

DNA: TGTGCCAGCAGCTTAGAGAGACTAGCTCTCTTCGATGAGCAGTTCTTC
CDR3: CASSLERLALFDEQFF
size: NA
J: TRBJ2-1
D: TRBD2
V: TRBV11-2

DNA: TGCGCCAGCAGCCTAGCACAAGGAGGTTTGAATACGCAGTATTTT
CDR3: CASSLAQGGLNTQYF
size: NA
J: TRBJ2-3
D: NA
V: TRBV5-1

DNA: TGCGCCAGCAGCCGTCCCGAGGCGGGAACACAAGAGACCCAGTACTTC
CDR3: CASSRPEAGTQETQYF
size: NA
J: TRBJ2-5
D: NA
V: TRBV4-1

DNA: TGTGCCAGCAGTTTTGCTCTTTATGGCTACACCTTC
CDR3: CASSFALYGYTF
size: NA
J: TRBJ1-2
D: NA
V: TRBV28

DNA: TGTGCCAGCAGCACAATAGGGACAGGGGGGCGCGAGCAGTACTTC
CDR3: CASSTIGTGGREQYF
size: NA
J: TRBJ2-7
D: TRBD1
V: TRBV7-6

DNA: TGTGCCAGCAGCTTGGCGGGGACTAGCGGGACCTACAATGAGCAGTTCTTC
CDR3: CASSLAGTSGTYNEQFF
size: NA
J: TRBJ2-1
D: TRBD2
V: TRBV5-8

DNA: TGTGCCAGCTCTCGGGATAAGGGGTGGAGTGAGCAGTTCTTC
CDR3: CASSRDKGWSEQFF
size: NA
J: TRBJ2-1
D: NA
V: TRBV6-4

DNA: TGTGCCAGCAGCCGGGACATTAACACTGAAGCTTTCTTT
CDR3: CASSRDINTEAFF
size: NA
J: TRBJ1-1
D: NA
V: TRBV6-1

DNA: TGCGCCAGCAGCCGGGGACAGGGGGCAGGAGATGAGCAGTTCTTC
CDR3: CASSRGQGAGDEQFF
size: NA
J: TRBJ2-1
D: TRBD1
V: TRBV4-1

DNA: TGTGCCAGCAGAACCCGACTAGCGGGCACAGATACGCAGTATTTT
CDR3: CASRTRLAGTDTQYF
size: NA
J: TRBJ2-3
D: TRBD2
V: TRBV6-5

DNA: TGTGCCAGCAGCCTTCGCCAGGGCCTTGGCGAAAAACTGTTTTTT
CDR3: CASSLRQGLGEKLFF
size: few
J: TRBJ1-4
D: NA
V: TRBV14

DNA: TGTGCCAGCAGCCCTAGTACTAGCGGAGCGTGGACCCAGTACTTC
CDR3: CASSPSTSGAWTQYF
size: NA
J: TRBJ2-5
D: TRBD2
V: TRBV7-2

DNA: TGTGCCAGTAGTACAGGGGCTACAGAATACGAGCAGTACTTC
CDR3: CASSTGATEYEQYF
size: NA
J: TRBJ2-7
D: NA
V: TRBV19

DNA: TGCAGCGTTAAGATAAACTATGGCTACACCTTC
CDR3: CSVKINYGYTF
size: NA
J: TRBJ1-2
D: NA
V: TRBV29-1

DNA: TGTGCCAGCAGTGAACGGGGGCGAGGCCGAAGCTACGAGCAGTACTTC
CDR3: CASSERGRGRSYEQYF
size: NA
J: TRBJ2-7
D: NA
V: TRBV25-1